This TCR beta chain was sequenced in a study of shared clonotypes between healthy human individuals. Method: immunoSEQ multiplex PCR; TCRdb's copy keeps in-frame clones and lacks some. The table includes 2 million to 2.5 million clones, around 95% detected once. The CDR3 covers 15 residues. J lost 2 bases, V lost 3 bases, and 8 bases had no gene match. In germline, CDR1 is GTSNPN, CDR2 SVGIG (reference sequence). The donors, healthy adults who were HIV-negative, had experienced no recent acute infections or vaccinations. This clone appeared a single time. This chain joins TRBV30 and TRBJ2-3; TRBD1 agrees at 7 bases. Sample: naive CD4+ T cells sorted from blood. Subset reported: CD45RA+ positively selected. This TCR came from a young man in good health. Written as DNA, the CDR3 is TGTGCCTGGAGGCGAACAGGGGATCTCACAGATACGCAGTATTTT. It is translated as CAWRRTGDLTDTQYF.